This passage covers 2 T cell receptor beta chains from one sample sequenced in a study of CD8 T cell repertoires and HIV-1 epitope variants. For these receptors, no antigen is known. Produced via immunoSEQ multiplex PCR; TCRdb's table is partial and in-frame only. The repertoire holds 5,400 or so clones, roughly 70% seen once, with 35% to 50% in the top ten. Material for sequencing was cultured CD8+ T cells derived from PBMCs. These receptors were obtained from a male donor with HIV.

Written as DNA, the CDR3 is TGCGCCAGCAGCCAAGAGAGAAAGCTTTCAACTAATAGTGAAAAACTGTTTTTT. As protein: CASSQERKLSTNSEKLFF. The chain employs TRBV4-1 and TRBJ1-4; D is undetermined. CDR1 and CDR2 (germline): MGHRA, YSYEKL. There are 18 residues in the CDR3. Trimming removed 0 bases from V and 7 bases from J, with 21 bases in between.

V and J are TRBV4-3 and TRBJ1-1; no definite D call. Deletions cut 0 bases from V and 8 bases from J, with 10 bases between. Germline CDR1 is LGHNA and CDR2 is YSLEER. The CDR3 spans 13 residues. The CDR3: CASSQEAQFEAFF. CDR3 bases: TGCGCCAGCAGCCAAGAGGCCCAGTTCGAAGCTTTCTTT.